A single T cell receptor (beta chain) is shown here with its context. This CDR3 spans 14 amino acids. Between the trimmed V and J ends, which lost 0 bases and 4 bases, there was a span of 6 bases. The germline CDR1 and CDR2 sequences are SGHVS and FNYEAQ. Original handling: Amplification with reference gene primers provided the estimates of nucleated cell counts. TCRdb's copy holds only in-frame clones and misses some; the assay was immunoSEQ multiplex PCR. V and J calls plus clone size are reproduced from that table; the DNA served to infer D and trimming. The data contain approximately 210,000 clones, 85% to 90% of them seen just once; the ten biggest clones take up 3.5% to 4.5%. The data originate from a study of blood T cell repertoires in COVID-19. Study summary: Specimens from acute and convalescent COVID-19 originated in the United States, Italy and Spain. The cDNA or gDNA used as material had been derived from T cells, B-cell-depleted T cells, or PBMCs.

The sample consisted of peripheral blood. This sequence originates from a human donor in a cohort sampled during active COVID-19. V usage is TRBV7-6 and J usage is TRBJ2-2; D ambiguous. The DNA of the CDR3 is TGTGCCAGCAGCTTAGCGCTTAGCACCGGGGAGCTGTTTTTT. Protein sequence: CASSLALSTGELFF.